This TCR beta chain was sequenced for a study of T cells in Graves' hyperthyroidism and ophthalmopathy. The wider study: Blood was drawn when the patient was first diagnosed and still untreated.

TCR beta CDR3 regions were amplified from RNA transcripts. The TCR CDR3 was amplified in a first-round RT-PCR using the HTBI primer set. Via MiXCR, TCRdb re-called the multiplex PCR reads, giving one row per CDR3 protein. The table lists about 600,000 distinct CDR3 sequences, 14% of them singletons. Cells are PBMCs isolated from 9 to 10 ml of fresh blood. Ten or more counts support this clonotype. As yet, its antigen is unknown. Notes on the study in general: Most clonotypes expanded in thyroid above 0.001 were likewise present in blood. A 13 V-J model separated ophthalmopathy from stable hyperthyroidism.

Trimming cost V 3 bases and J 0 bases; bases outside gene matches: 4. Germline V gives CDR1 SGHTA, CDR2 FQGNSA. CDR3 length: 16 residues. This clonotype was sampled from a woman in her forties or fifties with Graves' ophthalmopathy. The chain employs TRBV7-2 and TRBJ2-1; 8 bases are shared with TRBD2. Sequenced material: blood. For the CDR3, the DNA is TGTGCCAGCAGCTTTGTAGCGGGAAGCTCCTACAATGAGCAGTTCTTC. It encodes CASSFVAGSSYNEQFF.